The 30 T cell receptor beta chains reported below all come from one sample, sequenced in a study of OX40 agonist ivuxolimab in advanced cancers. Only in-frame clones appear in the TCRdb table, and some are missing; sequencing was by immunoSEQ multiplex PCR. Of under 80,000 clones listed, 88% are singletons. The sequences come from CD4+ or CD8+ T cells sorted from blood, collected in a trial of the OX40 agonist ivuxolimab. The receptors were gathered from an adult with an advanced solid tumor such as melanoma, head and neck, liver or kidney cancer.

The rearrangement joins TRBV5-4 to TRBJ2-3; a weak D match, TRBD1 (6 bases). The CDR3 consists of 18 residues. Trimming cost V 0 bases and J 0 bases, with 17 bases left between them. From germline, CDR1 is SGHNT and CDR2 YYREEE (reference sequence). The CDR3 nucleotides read TGTGCCAGCAGCTTGGTTCCTTTGGACAGAATTAGCACAGATACGCAGTATTTT. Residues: CASSLVPLDRISTDTQYF.

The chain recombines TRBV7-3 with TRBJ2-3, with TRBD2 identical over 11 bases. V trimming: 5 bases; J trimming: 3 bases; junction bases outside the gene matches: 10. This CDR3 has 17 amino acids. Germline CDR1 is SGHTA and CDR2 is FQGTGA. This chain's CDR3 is CASSPGLAGADTDTQYF. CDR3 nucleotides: TGTGCCAGCAGCCCCGGACTAGCGGGTGCGGATACAGATACGCAGTATTTT.

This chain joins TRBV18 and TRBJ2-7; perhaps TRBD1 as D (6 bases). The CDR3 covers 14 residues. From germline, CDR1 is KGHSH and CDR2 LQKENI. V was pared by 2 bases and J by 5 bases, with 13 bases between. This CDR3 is CASSPNKGVHEQYF. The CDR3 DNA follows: TGTGCCAGCTCACCAAATAAGGGGGTCCACGAGCAGTACTTC.

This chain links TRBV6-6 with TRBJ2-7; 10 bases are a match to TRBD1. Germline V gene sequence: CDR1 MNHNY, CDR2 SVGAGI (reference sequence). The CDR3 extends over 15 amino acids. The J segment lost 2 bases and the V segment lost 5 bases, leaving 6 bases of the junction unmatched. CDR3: CASSRETGGTYEQYF. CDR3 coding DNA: TGTGCCAGCAGTAGGGAGACAGGGGGCACCTACGAGCAGTACTTC.

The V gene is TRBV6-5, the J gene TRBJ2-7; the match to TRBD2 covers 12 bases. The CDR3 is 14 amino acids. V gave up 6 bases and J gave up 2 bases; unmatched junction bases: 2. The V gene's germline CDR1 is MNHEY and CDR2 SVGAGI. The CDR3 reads CASRRTSGAYEQYF. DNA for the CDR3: TGTGCCAGCAGACGGACTAGCGGGGCCTACGAGCAGTACTTC.

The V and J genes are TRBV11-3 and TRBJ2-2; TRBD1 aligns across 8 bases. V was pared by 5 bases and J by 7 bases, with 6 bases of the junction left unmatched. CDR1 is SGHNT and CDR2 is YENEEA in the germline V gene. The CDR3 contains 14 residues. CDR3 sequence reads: CASSEQGAFGELFF. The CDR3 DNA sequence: TGTGCCAGCAGCGAGCAGGGGGCCTTCGGGGAGCTGTTTTTT.

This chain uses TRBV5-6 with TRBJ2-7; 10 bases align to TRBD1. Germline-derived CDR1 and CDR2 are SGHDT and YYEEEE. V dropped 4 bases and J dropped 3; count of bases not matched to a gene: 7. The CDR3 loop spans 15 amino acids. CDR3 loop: CASSRGDRGDYEQYF. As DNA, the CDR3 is TGTGCCAGCAGCCGAGGGGACAGGGGCGACTACGAGCAGTACTTC.

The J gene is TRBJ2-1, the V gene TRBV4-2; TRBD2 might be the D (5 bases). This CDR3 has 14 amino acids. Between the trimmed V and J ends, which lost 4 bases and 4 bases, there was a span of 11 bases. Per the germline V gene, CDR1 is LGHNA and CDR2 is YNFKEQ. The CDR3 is CASSPRRTYNEQFF. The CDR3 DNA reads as TGTGCCAGCAGCCCCCGTCGGACTTACAATGAGCAGTTCTTC.

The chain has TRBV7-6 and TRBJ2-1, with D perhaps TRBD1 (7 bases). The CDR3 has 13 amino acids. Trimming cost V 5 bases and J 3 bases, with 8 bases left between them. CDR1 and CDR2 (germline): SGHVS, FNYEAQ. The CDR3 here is CASSQGGYNEQFF. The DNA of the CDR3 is TGTGCCAGCAGCCAGGGGGGCTACAATGAGCAGTTCTTC.

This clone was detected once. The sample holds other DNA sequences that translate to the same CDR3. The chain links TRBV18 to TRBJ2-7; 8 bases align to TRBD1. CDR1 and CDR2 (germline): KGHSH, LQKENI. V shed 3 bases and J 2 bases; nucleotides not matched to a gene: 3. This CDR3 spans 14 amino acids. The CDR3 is CASSPGTGAYEQYF. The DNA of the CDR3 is TGTGCCAGCTCACCCGGGACAGGAGCCTACGAGCAGTACTTC.

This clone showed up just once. CDR3 in amino acids: CASSLGDRGPGETQYF. The DNA of the CDR3 is TGTGCCAGCAGCTTAGGTGATAGGGGGCCTGGAGAGACCCAGTACTTC. The chain is built from TRBV11-2 and TRBJ2-5; 7 bases agree with TRBD1. Trimming at V came to 1 base and at J to 4 bases, leaving 9 bases not matched to a gene. Germline values: CDR1 SGHAT, CDR2 FQNNGV. This CDR3 spans 16 amino acids.

The CDR3 protein is CASVPGGTYEQYF. The CDR3 region has the DNA TGTGCCAGCGTACCAGGGGGAACCTACGAGCAGTACTTC. The rearrangement joins TRBV28 to TRBJ2-7, with 7 bases lining up with TRBD1. Germline V gives CDR1 MDHEN, CDR2 SYDVKM. Trimming took 8 bases from V and 2 from J; bases not matched to a gene: 6. CDR3 length: 13 residues.

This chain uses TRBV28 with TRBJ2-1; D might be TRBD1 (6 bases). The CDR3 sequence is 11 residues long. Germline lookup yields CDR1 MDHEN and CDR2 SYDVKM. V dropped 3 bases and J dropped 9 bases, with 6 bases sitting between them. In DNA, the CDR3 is TGTGCCAGCAGTTTGGGGGCTGAGCAGTTCTTC. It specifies CASSLGAEQFF.

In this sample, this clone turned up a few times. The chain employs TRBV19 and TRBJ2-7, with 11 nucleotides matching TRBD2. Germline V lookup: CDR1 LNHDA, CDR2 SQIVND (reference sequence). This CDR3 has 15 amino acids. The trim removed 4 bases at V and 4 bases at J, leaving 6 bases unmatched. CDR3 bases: TGTGCCAGTAGTAGGCTAGCGGGAGGTTCATACGAGCAGTACTTC. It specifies CASSRLAGGSYEQYF.

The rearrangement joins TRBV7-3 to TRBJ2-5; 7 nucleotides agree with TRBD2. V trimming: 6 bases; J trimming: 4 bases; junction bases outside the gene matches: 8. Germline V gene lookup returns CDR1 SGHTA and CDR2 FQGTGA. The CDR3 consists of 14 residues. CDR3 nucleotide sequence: TGTGCCAGCAGGGGAGGCGGGAGAGGAGAGACCCAGTACTTC. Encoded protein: CASRGGGRGETQYF.

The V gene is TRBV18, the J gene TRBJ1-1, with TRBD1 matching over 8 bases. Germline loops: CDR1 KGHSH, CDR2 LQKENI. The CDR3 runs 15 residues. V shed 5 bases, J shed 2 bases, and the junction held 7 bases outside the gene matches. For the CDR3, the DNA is TGTGCCAGCTCAGGCGGACAGGGAACTAACACTGAAGCTTTCTTT. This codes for CASSGGQGTNTEAFF. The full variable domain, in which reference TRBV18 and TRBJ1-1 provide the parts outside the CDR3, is NAGVMQNPRHLVRRRGQEARLRCSPMKGHSHVYWYRQLPEEGLKFMVYLQKENIIDESGMPKERFSAEFPKEGPSILRIQQVVRGDSAAYFCASSGGQGTNTEAFFGQGTRLTVV.

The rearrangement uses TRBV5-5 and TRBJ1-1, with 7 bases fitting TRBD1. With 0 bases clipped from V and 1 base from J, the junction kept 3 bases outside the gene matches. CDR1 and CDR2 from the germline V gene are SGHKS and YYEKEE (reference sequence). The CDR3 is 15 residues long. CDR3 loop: CASSLAQGGNTEAFF. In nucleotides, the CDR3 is TGTGCCAGCAGCTTGGCGCAGGGGGGGAACACTGAAGCTTTCTTT.

Here the CDR3 reads CAISGDGRGLSGNTIYF. In DNA, the CDR3 is TGTGCCATCAGTGGCGATGGAAGGGGACTCTCTGGAAACACCATATATTTT. The chain uses TRBV10-3 and TRBJ1-3; D may be TRBD1 (5 bases). Germline V gene lookup returns CDR1 ENHRY and CDR2 SYGVKD. The CDR3 has 17 residues. V gave up 4 bases and J gave up 0 bases, with 16 bases separating them.

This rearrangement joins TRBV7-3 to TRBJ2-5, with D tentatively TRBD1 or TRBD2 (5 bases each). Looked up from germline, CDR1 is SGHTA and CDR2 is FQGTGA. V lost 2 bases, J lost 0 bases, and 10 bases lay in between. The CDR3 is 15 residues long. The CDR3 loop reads CASSLGGHYQETQYF. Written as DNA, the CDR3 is TGTGCCAGCAGCTTAGGGGGTCATTACCAAGAGACCCAGTACTTC.

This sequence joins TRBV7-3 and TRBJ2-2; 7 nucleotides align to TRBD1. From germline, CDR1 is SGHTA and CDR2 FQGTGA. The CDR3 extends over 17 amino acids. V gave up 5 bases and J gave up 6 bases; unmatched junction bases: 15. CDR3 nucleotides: TGTGCCAGCAGCCCTGGGCTAGGGGGCTACTTTTCCGGGGAGCTGTTTTTT. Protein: CASSPGLGGYFSGELFF.

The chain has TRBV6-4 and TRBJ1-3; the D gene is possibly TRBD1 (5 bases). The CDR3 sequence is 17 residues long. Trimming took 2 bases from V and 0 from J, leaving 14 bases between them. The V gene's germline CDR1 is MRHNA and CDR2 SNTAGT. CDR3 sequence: CASSDDSSTYSGNTIYF. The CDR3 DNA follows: TGTGCCAGCAGTGACGACAGCTCTACTTACTCTGGAAACACCATATATTTT.

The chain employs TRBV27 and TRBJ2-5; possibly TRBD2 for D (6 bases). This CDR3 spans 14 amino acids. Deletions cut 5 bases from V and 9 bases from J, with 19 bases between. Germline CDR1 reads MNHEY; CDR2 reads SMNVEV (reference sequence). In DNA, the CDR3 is TGTGCCAGCAGTATCACGGACGGGCGCGGGGCCCAGTACTTC. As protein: CASSITDGRGAQYF.

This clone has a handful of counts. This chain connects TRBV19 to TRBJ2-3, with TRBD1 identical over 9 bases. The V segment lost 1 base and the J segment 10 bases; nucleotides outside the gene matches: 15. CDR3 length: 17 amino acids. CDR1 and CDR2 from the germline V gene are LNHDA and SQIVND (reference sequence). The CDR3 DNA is TGTGCCAGTAGTATAGGAAGGGACAGGGCCGACCTCCGATCGCAGTATTTT. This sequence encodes CASSIGRDRADLRSQYF.

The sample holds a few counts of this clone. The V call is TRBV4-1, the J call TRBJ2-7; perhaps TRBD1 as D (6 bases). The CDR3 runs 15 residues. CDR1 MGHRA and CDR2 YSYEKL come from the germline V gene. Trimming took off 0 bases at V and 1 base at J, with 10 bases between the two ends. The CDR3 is CASSQDRDRSYEQYF. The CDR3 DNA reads TGCGCCAGCAGCCAAGATCGTGACAGGTCCTACGAGCAGTACTTC.

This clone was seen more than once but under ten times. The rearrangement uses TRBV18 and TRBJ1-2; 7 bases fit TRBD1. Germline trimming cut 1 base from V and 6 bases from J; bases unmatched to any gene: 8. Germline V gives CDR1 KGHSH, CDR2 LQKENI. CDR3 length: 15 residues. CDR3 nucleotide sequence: TGTGCCAGCTCACCACTGCCGGGACAGAAGGATGGCTACACCTTC. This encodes CASSPLPGQKDGYTF.

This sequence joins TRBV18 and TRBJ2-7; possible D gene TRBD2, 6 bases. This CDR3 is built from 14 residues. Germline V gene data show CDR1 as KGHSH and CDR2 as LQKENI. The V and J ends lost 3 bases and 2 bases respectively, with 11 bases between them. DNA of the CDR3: TGTGCCAGCTCACCCCGGGGAGGCCCCTACGAGCAGTACTTC. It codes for CASSPRGGPYEQYF.

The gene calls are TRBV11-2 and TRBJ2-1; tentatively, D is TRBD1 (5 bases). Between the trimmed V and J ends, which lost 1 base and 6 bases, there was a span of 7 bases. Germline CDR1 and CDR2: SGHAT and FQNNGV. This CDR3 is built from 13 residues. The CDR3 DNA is TGTGCCAGCAGCTTAGTCAGGGCCAATGAGCAGTTCTTC. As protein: CASSLVRANEQFF. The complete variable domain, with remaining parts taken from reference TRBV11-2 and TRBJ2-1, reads EAGVAQSPRYKIIEKRQSVAFWCNPISGHATLYWYQQILGQGPKLLIQFQNNGVVDDSQLPKDRFSAERLKGVDSTLKIQPAKLEDSAVYLCASSLVRANEQFFGPGTRLTVL.

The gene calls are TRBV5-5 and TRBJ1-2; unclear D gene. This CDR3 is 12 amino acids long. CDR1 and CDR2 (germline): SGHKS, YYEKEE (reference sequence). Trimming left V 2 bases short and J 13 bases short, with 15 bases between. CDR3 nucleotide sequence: TGTGCCAGCAGCTTAGACACGGGCGGCCTCACCTTC. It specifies CASSLDTGGLTF. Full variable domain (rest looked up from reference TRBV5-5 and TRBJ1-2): DAGVTQSPTHLIKTRGQQVTLRCSPISGHKSVSWYQQVLGQGPQFIFQYYEKEERGRGNFPDRFSARQFPNYSSELNVNALLLGDSALYLCASSLDTGGLTFGSGTRLTVV.

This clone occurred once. The CDR3 DNA reads TGCGCCAGCACCTACTCCGGGACTAGCGGAACTAGCACAGATACGCAGTATTTT. Protein: CASTYSGTSGTSTDTQYF. This sequence joins TRBV5-1 and TRBJ2-3; 11 nucleotides align to TRBD2. The CDR3 spans 18 residues. After removal of 6 bases from V and 0 bases from J, the junction contained 12 bases not matched to a gene. Germline V CDR1 and CDR2: SGHRS, YFSETQ.

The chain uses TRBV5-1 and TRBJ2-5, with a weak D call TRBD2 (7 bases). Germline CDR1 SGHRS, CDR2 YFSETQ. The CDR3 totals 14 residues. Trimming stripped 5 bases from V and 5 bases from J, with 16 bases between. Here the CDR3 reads CASRIGGGQETQYF. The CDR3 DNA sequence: TGCGCCAGCAGGATTGGGGGGGGGCAGGAGACCCAGTACTTC.